Each of the 4 T cell receptor beta chains below was sequenced from the same sample in a study of T cells expressing NK-cell markers. Each CDR3 protein gets one entry in TCRdb, which reprocessed the 5' RACE reads and gives no DNA. The sample features 130,000 to 150,000 distinct CDR3 sequences, with less than 15% in its top ten. Material for sequencing was blood T cells: a sorted CD56 or NKG2C T cell subset, CD4+ or CD8+ T cells, or bulk PBMC T cells (not recorded which). These receptor sequences come from a man younger than 30 in good health.

The chain carries TRBV4-2 and TRBJ2-5; absent DNA, TCRdb's TRBD2 call cannot be checked. Germline V gene sequence: CDR1 LGHNA, CDR2 YNFKEQ. The CDR3 contains 14 residues. CDR3 sequence: CASSQEDSHWAQYF.

V is TRBV4-3 and J is TRBJ2-1; TCRdb indicates TRBD2, and absent DNA this call remains unverified. The CDR3 consists of 15 residues. Germline V CDR1 and CDR2: LGHNA, YSLEER. CDR3 residues: CASSQGTSGYNEQFF.

This chain joins TRBV27 and TRBJ2-7; TCRdb returns TRBD1, unconfirmable since there is no DNA. The CDR3 sequence is 12 residues long. Germline loops: CDR1 MNHEY, CDR2 SMNVEV (reference sequence). The chain's CDR3 is CASSLTGMEQYF.

The chain couples TRBV2 to TRBJ1-6; without DNA, the TCRdb call of TRBD1 cannot be checked. The germline V gene has CDR1 SNHLY and CDR2 FYNNEI. The CDR3 totals 16 residues. The chain's CDR3 is CASSEWGSNYNSPLHF. The entire variable domain, with the rest obtained from reference TRBV2 and TRBJ1-6, is as follows: EPEVTQTPSHQVTQMGQEVILRCVPISNHLYFYWYRQILGQKVEFLVSFYNNEISEKSEIFDDQFSVERPDGSNFTLKIRSTKLEDSAMYFCASSEWGSNYNSPLHFGNGTRLTVT.